This T cell receptor (beta chain) was captured by sequencing in a study of CD4 and CD8 cells across lung adenocarcinoma regions. Donors had localized lung adenocarcinoma, a non-small cell lung cancer. CDR1 and CDR2 (germline): MNHEY, SMNVEV (reference sequence). The V segment lost 4 bases and the J segment 3 bases; nucleotides outside the gene matches: 0. This CDR3 region has 13 residues. Each CDR3 protein is one row after TCRdb ran MiXCR on the PCR reads. Among about 4,000 distinct CDR3 sequences, 55% to 65% were seen once, and the ten largest hold less than 25%. The TCR was taken from a female donor with lung adenocarcinoma. The CD4 and CD8 labels of this study may be unreliable. This chain uses TRBV27 with TRBJ1-1; 9 nucleotides match TRBD1. Sequencing input: CD4+ T cells from the margin of a lung tumor. The CDR3 coding sequence is TGTGCCAGCAGTTGGACAGGGGACACTGAAGCTTTCTTT. Its protein product is CASSWTGDTEAFF.